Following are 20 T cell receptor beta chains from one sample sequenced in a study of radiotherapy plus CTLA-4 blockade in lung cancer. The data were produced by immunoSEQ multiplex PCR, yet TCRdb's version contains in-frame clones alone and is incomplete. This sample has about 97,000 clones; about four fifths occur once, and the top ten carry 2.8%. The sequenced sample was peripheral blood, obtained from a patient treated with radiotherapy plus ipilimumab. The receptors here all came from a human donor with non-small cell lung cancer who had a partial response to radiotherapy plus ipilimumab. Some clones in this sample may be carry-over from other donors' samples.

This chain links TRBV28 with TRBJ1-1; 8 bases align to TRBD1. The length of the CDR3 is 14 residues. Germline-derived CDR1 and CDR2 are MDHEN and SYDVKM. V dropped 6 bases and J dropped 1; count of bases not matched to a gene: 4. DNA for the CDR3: TGTGCCAGCAGAAAGACAGGGGCGAACACTGAAGCTTTCTTT. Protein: CASRKTGANTEAFF.

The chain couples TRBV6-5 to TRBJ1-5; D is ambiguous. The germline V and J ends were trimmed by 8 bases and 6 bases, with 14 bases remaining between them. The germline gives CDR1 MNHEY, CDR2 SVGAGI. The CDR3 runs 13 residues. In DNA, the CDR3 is TGTGCCAGCGCCGGTTTGCCGTCTCAGCCCCAGCATTTT. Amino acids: CASAGLPSQPQHF.

CDR3 protein: CASSTQGASNYGYTF. The CDR3 DNA sequence: TGTGCCAGCAGTACTCAGGGGGCATCTAACTATGGCTACACCTTC. V usage is TRBV28 and J usage is TRBJ1-2; 8 bases line up with TRBD1. V shed 5 bases and J 0 bases; nucleotides not matched to a gene: 5. The CDR3 spans 15 residues. Germline loops: CDR1 MDHEN, CDR2 SYDVKM.

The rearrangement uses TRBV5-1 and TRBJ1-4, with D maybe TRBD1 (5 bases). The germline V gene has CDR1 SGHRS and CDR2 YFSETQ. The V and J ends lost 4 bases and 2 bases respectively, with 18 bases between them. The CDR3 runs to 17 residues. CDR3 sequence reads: CASSGGAAGLTNEKLFF. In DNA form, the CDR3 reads TGCGCCAGCAGCGGTGGGGCAGCTGGCCTCACTAATGAAAAACTGTTTTTT.

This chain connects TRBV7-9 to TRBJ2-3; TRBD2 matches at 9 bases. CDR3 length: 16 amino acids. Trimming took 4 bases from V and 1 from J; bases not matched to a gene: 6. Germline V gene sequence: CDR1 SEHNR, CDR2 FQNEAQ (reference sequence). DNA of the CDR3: TGTGCCAGCAGCTCTGGGGGCGGGGGGGGCACAGATACGCAGTATTTT. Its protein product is CASSSGGGGGTDTQYF.

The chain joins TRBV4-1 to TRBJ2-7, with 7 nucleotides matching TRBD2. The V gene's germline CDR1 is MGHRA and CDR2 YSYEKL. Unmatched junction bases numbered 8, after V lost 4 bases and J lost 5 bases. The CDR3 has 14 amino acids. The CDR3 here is CASSRPGRDHEQYF. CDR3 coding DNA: TGCGCCAGCAGCCGTCCAGGGAGGGACCACGAGCAGTACTTC.

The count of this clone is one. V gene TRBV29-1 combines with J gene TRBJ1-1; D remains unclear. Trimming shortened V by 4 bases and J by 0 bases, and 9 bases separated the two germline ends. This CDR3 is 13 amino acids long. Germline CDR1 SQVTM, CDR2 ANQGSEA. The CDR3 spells CSVVGGLNTEAFF. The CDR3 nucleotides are TGCAGCGTTGTGGGCGGGCTGAACACTGAAGCTTTCTTT.

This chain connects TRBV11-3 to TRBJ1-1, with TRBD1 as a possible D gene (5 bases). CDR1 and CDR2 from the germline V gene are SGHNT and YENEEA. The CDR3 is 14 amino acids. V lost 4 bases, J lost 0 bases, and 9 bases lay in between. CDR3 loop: CASSSGGVNTEAFF. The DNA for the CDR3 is TGTGCCAGCAGCTCGGGGGGGGTGAACACTGAAGCTTTCTTT.

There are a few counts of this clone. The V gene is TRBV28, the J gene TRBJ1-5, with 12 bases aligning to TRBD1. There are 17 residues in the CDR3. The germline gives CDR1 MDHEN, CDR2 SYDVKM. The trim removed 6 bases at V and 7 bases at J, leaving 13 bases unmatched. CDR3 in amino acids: CASRTFGTGGRRQPQHF. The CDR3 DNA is TGTGCCAGCAGGACCTTTGGGACAGGGGGCCGAAGGCAGCCCCAGCATTTT.

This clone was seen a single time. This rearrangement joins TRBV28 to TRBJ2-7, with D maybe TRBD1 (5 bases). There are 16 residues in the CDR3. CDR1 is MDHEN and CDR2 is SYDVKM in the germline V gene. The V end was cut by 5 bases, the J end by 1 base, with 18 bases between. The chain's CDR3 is CASSPYTFQGSYEQYF. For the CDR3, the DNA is TGTGCCAGCAGTCCCTACACGTTCCAGGGTTCCTACGAGCAGTACTTC.

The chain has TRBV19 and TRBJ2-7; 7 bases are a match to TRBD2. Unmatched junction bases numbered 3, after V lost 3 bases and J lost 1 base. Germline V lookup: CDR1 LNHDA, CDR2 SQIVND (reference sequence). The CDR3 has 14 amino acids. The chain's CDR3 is CASSIWRGSYEQYF. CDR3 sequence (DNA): TGTGCCAGTAGTATCTGGCGGGGGTCCTACGAGCAGTACTTC.

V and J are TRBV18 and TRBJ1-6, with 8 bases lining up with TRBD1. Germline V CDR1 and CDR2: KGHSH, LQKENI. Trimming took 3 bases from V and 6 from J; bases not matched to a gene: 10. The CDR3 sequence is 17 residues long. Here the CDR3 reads CASSPLSGTGGNSPLHF. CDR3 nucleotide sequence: TGTGCCAGCTCACCGCTTTCCGGGACAGGCGGTAATTCACCCCTCCACTTT. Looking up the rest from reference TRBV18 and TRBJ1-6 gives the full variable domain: NAGVMQNPRHLVRRRGQEARLRCSPMKGHSHVYWYRQLPEEGLKFMVYLQKENIIDESGMPKERFSAEFPKEGPSILRIQQVVRGDSAAYFCASSPLSGTGGNSPLHFGNGTRLTVT.

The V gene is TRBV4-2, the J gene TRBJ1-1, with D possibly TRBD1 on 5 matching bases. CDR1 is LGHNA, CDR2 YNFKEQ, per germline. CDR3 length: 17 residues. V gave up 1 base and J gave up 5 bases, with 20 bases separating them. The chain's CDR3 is CASSQVSLGDGRTEAFF. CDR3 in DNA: TGTGCCAGCAGCCAAGTCTCTCTGGGGGATGGGAGGACTGAAGCTTTCTTT.

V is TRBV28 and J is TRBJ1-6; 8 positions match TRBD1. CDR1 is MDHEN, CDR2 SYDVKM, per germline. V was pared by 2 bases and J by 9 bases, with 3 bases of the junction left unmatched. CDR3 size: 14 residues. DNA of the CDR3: TGTGCCAGCAGTTTACCAGGGGGCCGTTCACCCCTCCACTTT. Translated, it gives CASSLPGGRSPLHF.

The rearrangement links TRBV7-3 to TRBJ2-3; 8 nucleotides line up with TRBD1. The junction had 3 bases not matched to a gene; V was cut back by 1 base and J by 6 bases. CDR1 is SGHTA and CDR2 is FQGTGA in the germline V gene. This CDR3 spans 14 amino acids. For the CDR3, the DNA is TGTGCCAGCAGCTTAAACAGGGGGTCGGATACGCAGTATTTT. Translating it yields CASSLNRGSDTQYF.

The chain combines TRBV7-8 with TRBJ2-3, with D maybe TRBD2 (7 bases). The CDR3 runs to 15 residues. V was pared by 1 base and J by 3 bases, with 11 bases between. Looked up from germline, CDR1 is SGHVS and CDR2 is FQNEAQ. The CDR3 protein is CASSLVGGLTDTQYF. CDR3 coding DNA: TGTGCCAGCAGCTTAGTGGGGGGGCTTACAGATACGCAGTATTTT.

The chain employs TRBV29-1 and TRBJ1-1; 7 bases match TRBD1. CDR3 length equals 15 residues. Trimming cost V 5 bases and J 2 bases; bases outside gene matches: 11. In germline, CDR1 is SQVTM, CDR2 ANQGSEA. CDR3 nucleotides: TGCAGCGTTTGGTTGGGCAGGGGGTTCAACACTGAAGCTTTCTTT. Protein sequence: CSVWLGRGFNTEAFF.

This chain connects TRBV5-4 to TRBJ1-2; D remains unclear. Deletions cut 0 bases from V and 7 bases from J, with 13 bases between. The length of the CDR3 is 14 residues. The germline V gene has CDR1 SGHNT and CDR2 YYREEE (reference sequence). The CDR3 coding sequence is TGTGCCAGCAGCTTGGGGGTTTCCGCGGCTGGCTACACCTTC. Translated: CASSLGVSAAGYTF.

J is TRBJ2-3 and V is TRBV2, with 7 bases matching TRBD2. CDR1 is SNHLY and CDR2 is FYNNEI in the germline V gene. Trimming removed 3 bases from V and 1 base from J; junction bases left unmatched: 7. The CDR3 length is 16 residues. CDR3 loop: CASSDSLTSGTDTQYF. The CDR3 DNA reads TGTGCCAGCAGTGATTCCCTCACTAGCGGCACAGATACGCAGTATTTT.

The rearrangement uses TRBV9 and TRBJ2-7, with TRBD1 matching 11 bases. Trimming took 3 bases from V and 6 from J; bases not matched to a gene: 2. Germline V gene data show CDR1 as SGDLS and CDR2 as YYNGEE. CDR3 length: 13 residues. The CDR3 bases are TGTGCCAGCAGCGAGGGACAGGGGGGCGAGCAGTACTTC. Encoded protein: CASSEGQGGEQYF.